The sequence of this T cell receptor (beta chain) was determined in a study of blood T cell repertoires in COVID-19. Study summary: Acute and convalescent COVID-19 specimens originated in the United States, Italy and Spain. Sources were T cells, B-cell-depleted T cells, or PBMCs; the material itself was cDNA or gDNA.

As originally analysed: By means of reference gene primer amplification, nucleated cell counts were estimated. The protocol was immunoSEQ multiplex PCR, while the TCRdb copy is restricted to in-frame clones and leaves out a portion. V, J and clone size are taken as reported in that table, and D and trimming were inferred from the DNA itself. The data hold approximately 230,000 clones, with about 85% observed a single time. Sample: peripheral blood. The source of this sequence is a man aged 18-30 years with active or convalescent COVID-19.

Here the CDR3 DNA reads TGTGCCAGCAGCTTAGATGGGACTAGCGCCTCCGAGCAGTACTTC. As protein: CASSLDGTSASEQYF. This chain uses TRBV11-3 with TRBJ2-7; TRBD2 matches at 10 bases. Germline values: CDR1 SGHNT, CDR2 YENEEA. The CDR3 runs 15 residues. After removal of 0 bases from V and 6 bases from J, the junction contained 5 bases not matched to a gene.